Described below is a single TCR beta chain sequence and its context. This clonotype was counted ten times or more. The antigen it recognizes is unknown. No much larger clonotype is one base removed from it; base qualities were not supplied. This specimen belongs to a study of blood T cells in healthy people across ages (dated by TCRdb to the mid-2010s). The study in broad terms: In model experiments, template switching captured about one uniquely barcoded TCR beta cDNA molecule for every two T cells. To track age-related changes in TCR beta repertoire diversity, the study relied on deep sequencing normalized with unique cDNA molecular identifiers. The donors were divided into four age groups: young (average around 16 years), middle-aged (about 39), aged (approximately 59) and long-lived (82). For two donors (one aged 18 to 30 and one aged 80 or older), the study analyzed two additional independent replicas of 1 million unique cDNA reads from the same blood draw.

Study-wide findings and limitations: Estimates of total diversity from one million sequenced T cells were regarded as lower bounds and underestimates. Because profiling used bulk unsorted PBMCs, naive and antigen-experienced compartments could not be compared conclusively. As age increased, observed TCR beta diversity per million T cells dropped in a roughly linear way, and a significant reduction was already evident by age 40. Compared with the aged group, more naive CD4+ T cells, fewer expanded clones and increased TCR diversity were shown by the long-lived group, suggesting age selection. There was a strong correlation between observed TCR beta diversity and the percentage of naive T cells measured by flow cytometry. Because donor CMV infection status was unknown, age-related changes in expanded clonotypes were potentially confounded.

Trimming takes 3 bases from V and 8 bases from J, and the germline ends sit 19 bases apart. The CDR3 contains 14 residues, cysteine and phenylalanine counted. Only the CDR3 region is kept as DNA, spanning 42 bases read in frame from base 1. CDR1 and CDR2 were assigned from the germline V gene (reference sequence) as DFQATT and SNEGSKA. Donors were a few dozen systemically healthy Caucasian individuals from Russia aged roughly 6 to 95 years. About 9.8 milliliters of peripheral blood were drawn from each donor into EDTA-treated Vacutainer tubes. PBMCs were isolated by Ficoll-Paque density-gradient centrifugation, with at least 7 million obtained per sample. Total RNA was extracted from PBMCs with Trizol reagent, with at least 6 micrograms obtained per sample. Naive CD45RAhigh/CD27high T cell percentages were measured by flow cytometry on a PBMC aliquot from every donor. Library prep was done by 5' RACE. The sequencer was an Illumina HiSeq 2500. A second roughly 6 to 12 cycle PCR used a sample-barcoded 5' primer and a J-beta primer mix. A template-switch 5' adaptor carrying 12 random nucleotides introduced a unique molecular identifier onto each TCR beta cDNA molecule. Each sample yielded at least 2.5 million CDR3-containing paired-end reads. First-strand cDNA was synthesized from all RNA with the Mint cDNA synthesis kit, primed by a TRBC-specific oligonucleotide. Following uracil-DNA glycosylase treatment, a first 18-cycle PCR with universal primers M1SS and BC2_uni_R was performed on all cDNA. The authors' pipeline ran thus. Each sample was normalized by randomly selecting 1 million high-quality reads, each carrying a distinct molecular identifier. Reads sharing molecular identifiers were discarded rather than binned into consensus sequences. MiTCR, run with a Q25 quality threshold and the strictest error-elimination algorithm, handled CDR3 identification, clonotype clustering and error correction. A nonparametric unseen species model with Euler transformation was used to estimate lower-bound total TCR beta diversity. TCRdb applied fastp at Q25 and MiXCR to the public reads, then kept only in-frame beta chains. Here each entry gathers all rows of one CDR3 protein and keeps the most common genes and DNA. These V and J calls derive from TCRdb rather than the authors' analysis. This sample comprises some 930,000 distinct CDR3 sequences, roughly 28% of them detected only once. The ten most abundant clones make up 10% of the sample.

This sample also appeared in a second study, on T cells of mothers and their children. The other study reports the following: Donors were nine systemically healthy Caucasian individuals: three mothers and their six children. cDNA synthesis used all of the extracted RNA, with around 1.6 ug of RNA in each 15 ul reaction. In the second PCR, the M1S primer added sample barcodes and 2-4 random nucleotides. Over 8 million TCR beta CDR3 reads were obtained for each mother, and around 3 million reads were obtained for each child. In both related and unrelated pairs, thymic selection shapes the output of TCR recombination in a similar way, with inherited differences having only a minor effect. Related mother-child pairs always showed normalized repertoire overlap that was slightly higher than in unrelated mother-child pairs, though the difference was never significant. Persistent microchimeric T cell clones were not detected, at a sensitivity of about 100 clones per million clonotypes. The study used deep NGS to compare TCR beta repertoires of mothers and children, seeking features distinguishing related mother-child pairs from unrelated individuals. Mothers averaged about 40 +/- 4 years of age and children averaged approximately 12 +/- 4 years. Libraries were sequenced on Illumina HiSeq 2000 with 100+100 nt paired-end reads after adapter ligation with NEBNext reagents. To prevent cross-contamination, the mother and child libraries were prepared one month apart and sequenced in separate runs. Each donor had between 500,000 and 2,000,000 distinct TCR beta clonotypes identified. Naive TCR beta clonotypes were estimated from low-frequency clonotypes matched to each donor's FACS-determined naive share, without sorting.

The receptor chain draws on TRBV20-1 and TRBJ1-2; a weak D assignment points to TRBD1 (5 bases agree). Sequencing was performed on blood. The sequence derives from a woman aged 40 to 50 in good health. The base sequence is TGCAGTGCTAGTCACCCCGAGAGGGGAGGCGGCTACACCTTC. This sequence encodes CSASHPERGGGYTF.